These 28 T cell receptor beta chains were sequenced from one sample in a study of cytomegalovirus exposure and HLA in healthy donors. Amplification used 60 Vbeta primers and 13 Jbeta primers. The assay was immunoSEQ multiplex PCR, and TCRdb's table has in-frame clones only and misses some. This listing includes approximately 180,000 clones. Sequenced sample: PBMCs. These receptors originate from a man aged 30-40 years in good health and CMV-seronegative.

This sequence joins TRBV14 and TRBJ1-2, with 7 bases identical to TRBD1. V lost 4 bases, J lost 2 bases, and 4 bases stayed unmatched. The CDR3 is made up of 14 amino acids. Germline CDR1 SGHDN, CDR2 FVKESK. The CDR3 sequence: CASSRDSKNYGYTF. As DNA, the CDR3 is TGTGCCAGCAGCCGGGACAGTAAAAACTATGGCTACACCTTC.

The chain joins TRBV7-9 to TRBJ2-5; 9 bases map to TRBD2. Losses at the gene ends were 5 bases for V and 11 bases for J; bases not matched to a gene: 12. Germline V lookup: CDR1 SEHNR, CDR2 FQNEAQ (reference sequence). CDR3 length: 14 residues. CDR3 loop: CASSRLAEPREQYF. In DNA, the CDR3 is TGTGCCAGCAGCAGACTAGCGGAGCCTAGGGAGCAGTACTTC.

The chain uses TRBV12-5 and TRBJ2-7; 7 bases agree with TRBD2. V lost 0 bases, J lost 6 bases, and 23 bases stayed unmatched. The germline CDR1 and CDR2 sequences are LGHNT and FRNRAP. This CDR3 has 20 residues. The CDR3 here is CASGLVLATGRKGRMAEQYF. The DNA for the CDR3 is TGTGCTAGTGGTTTGGTACTAGCGACGGGGCGCAAAGGGAGAATGGCCGAGCAGTACTTC.

As DNA, the CDR3 is TGTGCCAGCAGAGCCCTGGCAGGGGGGAATTCACCCCTCCACTTT. It specifies CASRALAGGNSPLHF. This chain joins TRBV2 and TRBJ1-6, with 7 bases aligning to TRBD1. From germline, CDR1 is SNHLY and CDR2 FYNNEI. The trim removed 6 bases at V and 7 bases at J, leaving 9 bases unmatched. The CDR3 loop spans 15 amino acids.

The genes are TRBV2 and TRBJ1-5; 9 bases align to TRBD1. Germline CDR1 and CDR2: SNHLY and FYNNEI. Unmatched junction bases numbered 5, after V lost 7 bases and J lost 4 bases. This CDR3 region has 14 residues. Here the CDR3 DNA reads TGTGCCAGCAATTCCGGGACAGGGAATCAGCCCCAGCATTTT. Residues: CASNSGTGNQPQHF. Together with reference TRBV2 and TRBJ1-5, the CDR3 gives the full variable domain: EPEVTQTPSHQVTQMGQEVILRCVPISNHLYFYWYRQILGQKVEFLVSFYNNEISEKSEIFDDQFSVERPDGSNFTLKIRSTKLEDSAMYFCASNSGTGNQPQHFGDGTRLSIL.

The gene calls are TRBV7-9 and TRBJ2-7; TRBD1 might be the D (6 bases). V was pared by 3 bases and J by 9 bases, with 18 bases between. The CDR3 runs 14 residues. Looked up from germline, CDR1 is SEHNR and CDR2 is FQNEAQ (reference sequence). The CDR3 is CASSLGTRGSLQYF. Written as DNA, the CDR3 is TGTGCCAGCAGCTTGGGGACACGGGGATCATTGCAGTACTTC.

V gene TRBV7-9 combines with J gene TRBJ1-6; 8 bases are shared with TRBD1. V was clipped by 2 bases and J by 7 bases; unmatched bases: 7. Per germline, CDR1 SEHNR and CDR2 FQNEAQ (reference sequence). CDR3 size: 16 residues. The chain's CDR3 is CASSLRRDRPNSPLHF. CDR3 in DNA: TGTGCCAGCAGCTTAAGGCGGGACAGGCCCAATTCACCCCTCCACTTT.

The chain joins TRBV7-2 to TRBJ2-5; D is undetermined. The CDR3 has 13 amino acids. Per the germline V gene, CDR1 is SGHTA and CDR2 is FQGNSA. Trimming left V 6 bases short and J 5 bases short, with 13 bases between. The CDR3 coding sequence is TGTGCCAGCAGAGCCTCTTTTGAGGAGACCCAGTACTTC. As protein: CASRASFEETQYF.

In DNA form, the CDR3 reads TGTGCCAGCGGTGGGACAGCCTTCTCCTACGAGCAGTACTTC. It is translated as CASGGTAFSYEQYF. J is TRBJ2-7 and V is TRBV27, with 7 nucleotides matching TRBD1. Trimming cost V 8 bases and J 0 bases; bases outside gene matches: 7. The CDR3 contains 14 residues. In germline, CDR1 is MNHEY, CDR2 SMNVEV (reference sequence).

This chain joins TRBV19 and TRBJ2-2; D unclear. This CDR3 has 15 amino acids. Germline values: CDR1 LNHDA, CDR2 SQIVND (reference sequence). Trimming stripped 5 bases from V and 1 base from J, with 11 bases between. The CDR3 is CASSVWSVNTGELFF. DNA of the CDR3: TGTGCCAGTAGTGTGTGGTCGGTGAACACCGGGGAGCTGTTTTTT.

The chain links TRBV6-1 to TRBJ1-2; D unclear. V was clipped by 2 bases and J by 4 bases, with 17 bases between them. Germline-derived CDR1 and CDR2 are MNHNS and SASEGT. CDR3 length: 16 residues. CDR3 in DNA: TGTGCCAGCAGTGAACCTCGGTGGAGCCGTGGCTATGGCTACACCTTC. Translating gives CASSEPRWSRGYGYTF.

The chain has TRBV28 and TRBJ2-7; TRBD2 matches at 12 bases. V lost 5 bases, J lost 4 bases, and 6 bases stayed unmatched. This CDR3 is built from 15 residues. Germline CDR1 MDHEN, CDR2 SYDVKM. The CDR3 DNA reads TGTGCCAGCAGTCCCGGACTAGCGGGATCGTACGAGCAGTACTTC. Protein product: CASSPGLAGSYEQYF.

The chain links TRBV7-9 to TRBJ2-2; a possible D gene is TRBD1 (5 bases). Germline V CDR1 and CDR2: SEHNR, FQNEAQ (reference sequence). Trimming removed 8 bases at V and 6 bases at J, with 16 bases between. The CDR3 is 14 amino acids. The CDR3 DNA follows: TGTGCCAGCGGCCCGGACATCGTCGCCGGGGAGCTGTTTTTT. Its protein is CASGPDIVAGELFF.

The chain joins TRBV5-5 to TRBJ1-6; 8 bases agree with TRBD1. Trimming removed 4 bases from V and 14 bases from J; junction bases left unmatched: 14. This CDR3 is built from 15 residues. Germline V gene lookup returns CDR1 SGHKS and CDR2 YYEKEE (reference sequence). The DNA for the CDR3 is TGTGCCAGCAGCCCCTGGACAGGGCCCTCAGTAACCCTCCACTTT. As protein: CASSPWTGPSVTLHF.

The V and J genes are TRBV10-1 and TRBJ2-3; 14 bases are shared with TRBD2. Germline V gene data show CDR1 as WNHNN and CDR2 as SYGVQD (reference sequence). V was pared by 4 bases and J by 2 bases, with 8 bases of the junction left unmatched. The CDR3 covers 18 residues. CDR3 nucleotide sequence: TGCGCCAGCAGTGGGACCGGGACTAGCGGGAGCCTCACAGATACGCAGTATTTT. Translation: CASSGTGTSGSLTDTQYF.

The CDR3 nucleotides read TGCGCCAGCAGCCAACTCTGGGGGCAAGGATCGAACACTGAAGCTTTCTTT. Its translation: CASSQLWGQGSNTEAFF. The chain combines TRBV4-3 with TRBJ1-1; D is possibly TRBD1 (6 bases). V was cut by 2 bases and J by 1 base, with 17 bases left in between. Per germline, CDR1 LGHNA and CDR2 YSLEER. CDR3 size: 17 residues.

The chain is built from TRBV28 and TRBJ2-7; possible D gene TRBD2, 5 bases. The CDR3 covers 12 residues. Trimming removed 7 bases at V and 3 bases at J, with 10 bases between. Germline V gene data show CDR1 as MDHEN and CDR2 as SYDVKM. Here the CDR3 DNA reads TGTGCCAGCACTAGCCCTTTCTACGAGCAGTACTTC. It codes for CASTSPFYEQYF.

The gene calls are TRBV30 and TRBJ2-2; D is undetermined. V was clipped by 8 bases and J by 4 bases, with 14 bases between them. Germline-derived CDR1 and CDR2 are GTSNPN and SVGIG (reference sequence). The CDR3 loop spans 13 amino acids. The CDR3 DNA is TGTGCCCGTATTGACCGAGGCACCGGGGAGCTGTTTTTT. Translated: CARIDRGTGELFF. Together with reference TRBV30 and TRBJ2-2, the CDR3 gives the full variable domain: SQTIHQWPATLVQPVGSPLSLECTVEGTSNPNLYWYRQAAGRGLQLLFYSVGIGQISSEVPQNLSASRPQDRQFILSSKKLLLSDSGFYLCARIDRGTGELFFGEGSRLTVL.

J is TRBJ2-7 and V is TRBV11-2; 7 bases agree with TRBD1. This CDR3 spans 16 amino acids. With 5 bases clipped from V and 5 bases from J, the junction kept 15 bases outside the gene matches. The germline V gene has CDR1 SGHAT and CDR2 FQNNGV. CDR3 in DNA: TGTGCCAGCAGCAACCCTCCCCGGGACAGACAAAACGAGCAGTACTTC. Its protein is CASSNPPRDRQNEQYF.

The chain is built from TRBV27 and TRBJ1-5, with a tentative D call TRBD1 (5 bases). V dropped 5 bases and J dropped 2 bases, with 13 bases sitting between them. The CDR3 runs to 15 residues. CDR1 is MNHEY, CDR2 SMNVEV, per germline (reference sequence). CDR3 in DNA: TGTGCCAGCAGTATAACCAGGGTCGGCAATCAGCCCCAGCATTTT. This translates into CASSITRVGNQPQHF.

V usage is TRBV27 and J usage is TRBJ1-5; D is unresolved. The CDR3 extends over 13 amino acids. Per germline, CDR1 MNHEY and CDR2 SMNVEV (reference sequence). Trimming took 6 bases from V and 3 from J, leaving 9 bases between them. The CDR3 spells CASSLSPNQPQHF. The CDR3 DNA is TGTGCCAGCAGCCTCTCCCCCAATCAGCCCCAGCATTTT.

The chain has TRBV19 and TRBJ1-3, with unresolved D. The V end was cut by 5 bases, the J end by 0 bases, with 8 bases between. In germline, CDR1 is LNHDA, CDR2 SQIVND (reference sequence). The CDR3 sequence is 14 residues long. CDR3 residues: CASSSGYSGNTIYF. CDR3 DNA sequence: TGTGCCAGTAGTTCAGGATACTCTGGAAACACCATATATTTT.

V is TRBV7-3 and J is TRBJ2-5; 8 bases line up with TRBD2. The CDR3 extends over 15 amino acids. Germline CDR1 reads SGHTA; CDR2 reads FQGTGA. V was clipped by 5 bases and J by 1 base; unmatched bases: 6. Here the CDR3 reads CASSLSGSGQETQYF. The DNA for the CDR3 is TGTGCCAGCAGCCTCAGCGGGAGCGGCCAAGAGACCCAGTACTTC.

The chain links TRBV30 to TRBJ1-5, with a possible D match to TRBD1 (5 bases). V was cut by 0 bases and J by 5 bases, with 14 bases left in between. CDR3 size: 15 residues. CDR1 and CDR2 (germline): GTSNPN, SVGIG (reference sequence). The CDR3: CAWSVSWGRDQPQHF. The CDR3, as DNA: TGTGCCTGGAGTGTTAGTTGGGGCAGGGATCAGCCCCAGCATTTT.

This chain links TRBV5-1 with TRBJ2-3; possibly TRBD1 for D (6 bases). With 0 bases removed from V and 4 bases from J, the gap between germline ends came to 18 bases. CDR3 length: 17 amino acids. Germline values: CDR1 SGHRS, CDR2 YFSETQ. The CDR3 sequence: CASSLGQEARTADTQYF. For the CDR3, the DNA is TGCGCCAGCAGCTTGGGACAGGAGGCCAGGACGGCAGATACGCAGTATTTT.

The J gene is TRBJ1-2, the V gene TRBV6-6, with D maybe TRBD1 (5 bases). V was cut by 7 bases and J by 8 bases, with 11 bases left in between. Germline lookup yields CDR1 MNHNY and CDR2 SVGAGI (reference sequence). This CDR3 contains 11 residues. The CDR3 bases are TGTGCCAGCACCCTGGGGGGAGGCTACACCTTC. Protein sequence: CASTLGGGYTF.

Comment on this clone: Other DNA variants within this sample encode the same CDR3. The rearrangement links TRBV7-2 to TRBJ1-3; tentative D call: TRBD1 (5 bases). Trimming took 6 bases from V and 4 from J, leaving 13 bases between them. This CDR3 region has 14 residues. Per the germline V gene, CDR1 is SGHTA and CDR2 is FQGNSA. The CDR3 region is CASSPTGSGNTIYF. The DNA of the CDR3 is TGTGCCAGCAGTCCCACAGGATCGGGAAACACCATATATTTT.

The rearrangement joins TRBV5-1 to TRBJ1-2; D gene uncertain. Germline CDR1 is SGHRS and CDR2 is YFSETQ. The V gene lost 0 bases and the J gene lost 3 bases, with 9 bases spanning the gap. The CDR3 has 14 residues. The CDR3 loop is CASSLALADYGYTF. The CDR3 DNA is TGCGCCAGCAGCTTGGCCTTGGCAGACTATGGCTACACCTTC.